Detailed here is one TCR beta chain. Its antigen has not been determined. Base qualities are not recorded, but no much larger clone differs from it by a single base. Trimming takes 4 bases from V and 2 bases from J, and the germline ends sit 12 bases apart. CDR1 MGHRA and CDR2 YSYEKL were looked up in the germline V gene. From cysteine to phenylalanine, the CDR3 is 14 amino acids long. Only the CDR3 part of the read is kept: 42 bases, read in frame from the first base. This entry comes from a study of blood T cell repertoires in COVID-19 (TCRdb year 2020). For context, the study as a whole: Samples covering the acute and convalescent phases of COVID-19 were provided by collaborators in the United States, Italy and Spain. The material from the prospective study consisted of cDNA or gDNA derived from T cells, B-cell-depleted T cells, or PBMCs. The dataset comprised deeply sampled blood TCRbeta repertoires from subjects exposed to, actively infected with, or recovered from COVID-19. A freely available public database, intended as a resource for researchers studying the immune response to SARS-CoV-2, is where the repertoires were released. The samples were drawn from two sources: the first 160 participants of the ongoing ImmuneRACE study, and 1,000 to 1,500 subjects contributed by 6 global collaborators. Nearly every sample came with metadata listing a de-identified subject ID, COVID-19 status, age in years and sex. Where available, HLA class I and class II types were obtained from metadata supplied by the sample provider rather than from assay-based typing. Beyond this particular receptor, the publication reports: Clinical and demographic metadata were provided uncurated, with the amount varying by source and participant.

TCRbeta CDR3 regions were amplified from genomic DNA using the immunoSEQ Assay, a bias-controlled multiplex PCR. As for the authors' bioinformatics: The number of nucleated cells in each sample was estimated from the amplification of reference gene primers within the assay. Sequence reads were collapsed and filtered to measure the absolute abundance of every unique TCRbeta CDR3 rearrangement. For each sample, productive Simpson clonality was calculated as the square root of Simpson's diversity index over productive rearrangements. TCRdb holds this immuneACCESS table with in-frame rearrangements only. Some clones are missing; in checked studies, unresolved V genes explain under half, and the rest has no known cause. From that table come the V and J calls and clone size; the DNA was used to work out D and trimming. This sample comprises roughly 290,000 clones, roughly 80% of them detected only once. Over 3.5% of the sample is held by the ten biggest clonotypes.

Each collaborating institution followed its own protocols to collect whole blood in K2EDTA tubes. Collaborator samples were shipped for TCRbeta analysis as frozen whole blood, isolated PBMCs, or DNA extracted from either sample type. The sequence came from a woman aged 45-60 years with active or convalescent COVID-19. Recombination connected TRBV4-1 to TRBJ2-7, and TRBD2 may be the D gene, going by 7 matching bases. Sequenced: peripheral blood. The DNA sequence reads TGCGCCAGCAGCCGGGAAGGGGGGGCCTACGAGCAGTACTTC. Its protein reads: CASSREGGAYEQYF.